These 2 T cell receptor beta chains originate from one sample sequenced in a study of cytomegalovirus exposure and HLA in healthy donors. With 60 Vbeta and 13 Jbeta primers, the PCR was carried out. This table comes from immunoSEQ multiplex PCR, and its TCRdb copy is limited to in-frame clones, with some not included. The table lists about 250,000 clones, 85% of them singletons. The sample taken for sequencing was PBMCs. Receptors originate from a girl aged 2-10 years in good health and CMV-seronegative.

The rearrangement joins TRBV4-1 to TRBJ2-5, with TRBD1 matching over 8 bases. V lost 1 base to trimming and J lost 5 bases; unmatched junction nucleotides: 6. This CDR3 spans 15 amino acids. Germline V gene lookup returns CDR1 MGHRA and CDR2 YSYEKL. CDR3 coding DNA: TGCGCCAGCAGCCAAGCGAGACAGGGGTGGGAGACCCAGTACTTC. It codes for CASSQARQGWETQYF.

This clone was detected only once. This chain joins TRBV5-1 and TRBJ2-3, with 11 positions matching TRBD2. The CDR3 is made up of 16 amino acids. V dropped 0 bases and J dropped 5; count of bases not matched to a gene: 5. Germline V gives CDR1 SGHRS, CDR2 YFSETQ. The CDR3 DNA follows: TGCGCCAGCAGCTTGGGACTAGCGGGATCCGGAGATACGCAGTATTTT. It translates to CASSLGLAGSGDTQYF. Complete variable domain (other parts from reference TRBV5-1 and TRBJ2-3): KAGVTQTPRYLIKTRGQQVTLSCSPISGHRSVSWYQQTPGQGLQFLFEYFSETQRNKGNFPGRFSGRQFSNSRSEMNVSTLELGDSALYLCASSLGLAGSGDTQYFGPGTRLTVL.